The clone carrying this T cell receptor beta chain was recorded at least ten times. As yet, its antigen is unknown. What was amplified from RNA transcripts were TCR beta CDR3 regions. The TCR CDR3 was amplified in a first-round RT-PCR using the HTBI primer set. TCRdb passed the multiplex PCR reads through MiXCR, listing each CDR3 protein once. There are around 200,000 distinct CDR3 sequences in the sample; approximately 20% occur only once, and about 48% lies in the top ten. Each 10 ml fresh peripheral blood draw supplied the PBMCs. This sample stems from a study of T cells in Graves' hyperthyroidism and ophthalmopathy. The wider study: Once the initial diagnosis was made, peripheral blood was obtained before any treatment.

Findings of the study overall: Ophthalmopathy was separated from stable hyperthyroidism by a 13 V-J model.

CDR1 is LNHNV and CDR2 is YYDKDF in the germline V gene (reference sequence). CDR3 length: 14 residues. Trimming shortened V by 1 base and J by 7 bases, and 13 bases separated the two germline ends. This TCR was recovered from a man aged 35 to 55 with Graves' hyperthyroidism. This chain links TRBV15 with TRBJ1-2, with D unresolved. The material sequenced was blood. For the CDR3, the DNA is TGTGCCACCAGCAGAGCGGCCGGGTTGGGTGGCTACACCTTC. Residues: CATSRAAGLGGYTF.